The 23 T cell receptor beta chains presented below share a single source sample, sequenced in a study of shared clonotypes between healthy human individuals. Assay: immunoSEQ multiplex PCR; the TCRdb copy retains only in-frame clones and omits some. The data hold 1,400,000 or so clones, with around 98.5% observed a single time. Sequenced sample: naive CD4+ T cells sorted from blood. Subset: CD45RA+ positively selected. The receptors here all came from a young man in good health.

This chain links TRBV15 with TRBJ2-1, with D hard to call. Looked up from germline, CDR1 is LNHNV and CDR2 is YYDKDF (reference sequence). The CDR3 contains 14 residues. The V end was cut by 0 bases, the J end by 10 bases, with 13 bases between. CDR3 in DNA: TGTGCCACCAGCAGAGACACGGGCCGGTGGGAGCAGTTCTTC. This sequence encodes CATSRDTGRWEQFF.

CDR3 coding DNA: TGTGCCAGCAGCTTTTCAGATAGCAATCAGCCCCAGCATTTT. It specifies CASSFSDSNQPQHF. V gene TRBV7-2 combines with J gene TRBJ1-5, with unresolved D. The V gene's germline CDR1 is SGHTA and CDR2 FQGNSA. The CDR3 is made up of 14 amino acids. Trimming left V 3 bases short and J 0 bases short, with 6 bases between.

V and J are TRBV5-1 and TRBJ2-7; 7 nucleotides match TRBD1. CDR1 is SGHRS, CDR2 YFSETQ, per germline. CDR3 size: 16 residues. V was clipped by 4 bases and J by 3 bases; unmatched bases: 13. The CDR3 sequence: CASSTGLQGQYYEQYF. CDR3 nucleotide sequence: TGCGCCAGCAGCACGGGTCTGCAGGGACAGTACTACGAGCAGTACTTC.

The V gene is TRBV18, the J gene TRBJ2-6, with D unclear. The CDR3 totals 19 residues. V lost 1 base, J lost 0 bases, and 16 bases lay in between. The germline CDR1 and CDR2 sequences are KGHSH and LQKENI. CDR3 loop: CASSPLLRVGNSGANVLTF. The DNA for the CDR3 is TGTGCCAGCTCACCACTCTTGAGAGTGGGAAACTCTGGGGCCAACGTCCTGACTTTC.

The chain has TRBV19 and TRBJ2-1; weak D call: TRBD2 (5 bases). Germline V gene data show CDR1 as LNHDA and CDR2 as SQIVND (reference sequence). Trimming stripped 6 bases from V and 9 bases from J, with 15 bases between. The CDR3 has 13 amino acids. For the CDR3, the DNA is TGTGCCAGTAGCCGTTCCTATGAGGGTGAGCAGTTCTTC. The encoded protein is CASSRSYEGEQFF.

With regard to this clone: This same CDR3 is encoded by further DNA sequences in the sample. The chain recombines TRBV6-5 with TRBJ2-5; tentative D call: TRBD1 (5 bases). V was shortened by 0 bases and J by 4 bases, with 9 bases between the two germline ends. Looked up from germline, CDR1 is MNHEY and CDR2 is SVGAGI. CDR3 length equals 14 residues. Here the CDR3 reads CASSYSRVAETQYF. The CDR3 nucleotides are TGTGCCAGCAGTTACTCCAGGGTGGCAGAGACCCAGTACTTC.

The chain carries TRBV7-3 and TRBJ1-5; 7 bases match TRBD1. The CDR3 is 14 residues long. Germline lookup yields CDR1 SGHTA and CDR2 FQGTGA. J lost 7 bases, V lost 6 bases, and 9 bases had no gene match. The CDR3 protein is CASSLQGTGQPQHF. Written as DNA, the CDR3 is TGTGCCAGCAGTTTACAGGGGACTGGGCAGCCCCAGCATTTT.

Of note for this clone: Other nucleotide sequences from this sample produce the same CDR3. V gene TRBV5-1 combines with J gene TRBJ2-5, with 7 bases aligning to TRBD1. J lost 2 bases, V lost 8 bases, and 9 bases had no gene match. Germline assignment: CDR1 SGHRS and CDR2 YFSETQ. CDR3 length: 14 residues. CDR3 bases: TGCGCCAGTAGCCGGGACAGCCAACAAGAGACCCAGTACTTC. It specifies CASSRDSQQETQYF.

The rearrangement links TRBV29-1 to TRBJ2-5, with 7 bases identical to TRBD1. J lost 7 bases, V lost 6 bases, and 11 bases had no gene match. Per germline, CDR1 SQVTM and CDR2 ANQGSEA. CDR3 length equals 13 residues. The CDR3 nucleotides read TGCAGCGTAGCCGGGACAGCGGTAGGGACCCAGTACTTC. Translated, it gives CSVAGTAVGTQYF.

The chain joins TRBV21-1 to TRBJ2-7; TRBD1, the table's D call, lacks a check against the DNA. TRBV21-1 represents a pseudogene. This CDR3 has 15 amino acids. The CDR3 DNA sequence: TGTGCCAGCAGCTACCGGGACAGGGAATGCTACGAGCAGTACTTC. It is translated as CASSYRDRECYEQYF.

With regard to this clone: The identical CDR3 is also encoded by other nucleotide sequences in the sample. In DNA, the CDR3 is TGTGCCAGCAGCCGGGGACTGCTATCCTACGAGCAGTACTTC. This sequence encodes CASSRGLLSYEQYF. This chain joins TRBV11-2 and TRBJ2-7; possible D gene TRBD2, 6 bases. Germline CDR1 SGHAT, CDR2 FQNNGV. The CDR3 spans 14 residues. V shed 5 bases and J shed 1 base, with 12 bases lying between them.

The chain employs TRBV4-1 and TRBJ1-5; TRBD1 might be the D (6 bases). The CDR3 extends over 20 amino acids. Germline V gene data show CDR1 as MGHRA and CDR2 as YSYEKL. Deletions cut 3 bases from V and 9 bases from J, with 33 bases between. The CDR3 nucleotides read TGCGCCAGCAGCCATGAGTACTCCGGGACAAGACAAGTGAGGAAAGGGCCCCAGCATTTT. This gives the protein CASSHEYSGTRQVRKGPQHF.

This CDR3 is CASSRTYPLGQFF. The CDR3 nucleotides are TGTGCCAGCAGCCGTACTTACCCGTTGGGGCAGTTCTTC. The rearrangement uses TRBV11-3 and TRBJ2-1; D is ambiguous. CDR1 SGHNT and CDR2 YENEEA come from the germline V gene. CDR3 length: 13 amino acids. With 5 bases removed from V and 12 bases from J, the gap between germline ends came to 17 bases.

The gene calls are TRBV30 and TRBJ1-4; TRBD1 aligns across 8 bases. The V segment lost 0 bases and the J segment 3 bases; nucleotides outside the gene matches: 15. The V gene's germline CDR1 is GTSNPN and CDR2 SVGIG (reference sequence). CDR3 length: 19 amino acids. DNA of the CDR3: TGTGCCTGGAGTGTACCCACAGGGGGGGTAGTCAAGGCTAATGAAAAACTGTTTTTT. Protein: CAWSVPTGGVVKANEKLFF.

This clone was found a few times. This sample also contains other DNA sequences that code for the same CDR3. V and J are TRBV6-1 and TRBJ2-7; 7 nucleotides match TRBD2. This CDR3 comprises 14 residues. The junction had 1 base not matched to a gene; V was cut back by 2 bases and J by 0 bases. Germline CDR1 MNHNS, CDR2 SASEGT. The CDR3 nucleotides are TGTGCCAGCAGTGAACTAGCGGACTCCTACGAGCAGTACTTC. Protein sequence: CASSELADSYEQYF.

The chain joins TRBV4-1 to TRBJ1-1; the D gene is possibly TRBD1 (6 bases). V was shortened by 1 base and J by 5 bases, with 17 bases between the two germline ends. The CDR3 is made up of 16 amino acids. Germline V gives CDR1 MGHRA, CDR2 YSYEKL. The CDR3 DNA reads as TGCGCCAGCAGCCAAGGACGTGGGGGGGCTTTTACTGAAGCTTTCTTT. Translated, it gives CASSQGRGGAFTEAFF.

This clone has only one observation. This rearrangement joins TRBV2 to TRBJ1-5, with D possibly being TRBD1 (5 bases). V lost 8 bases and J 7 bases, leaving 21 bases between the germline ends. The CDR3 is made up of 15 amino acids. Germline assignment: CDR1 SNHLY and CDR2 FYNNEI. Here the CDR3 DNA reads TGTGCCAGCTCACTTGCCGGGACCTTCAAACAGCCCCAGCATTTT. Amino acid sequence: CASSLAGTFKQPQHF.

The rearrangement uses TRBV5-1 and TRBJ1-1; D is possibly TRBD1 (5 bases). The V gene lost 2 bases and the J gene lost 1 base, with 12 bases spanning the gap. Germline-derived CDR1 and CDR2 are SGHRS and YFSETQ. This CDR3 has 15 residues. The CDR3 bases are TGCGCCAGCAGCTTAACAGGAGTGAGGAACACTGAAGCTTTCTTT. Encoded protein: CASSLTGVRNTEAFF.

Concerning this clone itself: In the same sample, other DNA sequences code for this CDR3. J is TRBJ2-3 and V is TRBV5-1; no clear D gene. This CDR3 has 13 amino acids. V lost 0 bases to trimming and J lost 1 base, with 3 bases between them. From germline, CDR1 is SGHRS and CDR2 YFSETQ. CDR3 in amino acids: CASSLGGTDTQYF. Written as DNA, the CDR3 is TGCGCCAGCAGCTTGGGCGGCACAGATACGCAGTATTTT.

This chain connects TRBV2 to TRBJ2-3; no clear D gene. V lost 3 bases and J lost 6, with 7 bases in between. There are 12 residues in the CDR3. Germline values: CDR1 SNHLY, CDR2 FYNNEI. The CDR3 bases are TGTGCCAGCAGTGATCCTGGGGATACGCAGTATTTT. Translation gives CASSDPGDTQYF.

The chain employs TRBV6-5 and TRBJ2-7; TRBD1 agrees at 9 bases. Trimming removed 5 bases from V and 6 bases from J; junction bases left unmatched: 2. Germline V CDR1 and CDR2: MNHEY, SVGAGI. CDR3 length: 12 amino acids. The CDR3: CASSRQGVEQYF. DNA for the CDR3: TGTGCCAGCAGTAGACAGGGGGTCGAGCAGTACTTC.

The CDR3 loop is CASSEQGSLSEQYF. Here the CDR3 DNA reads TGTGCCAGCAGTGAGCAGGGATCTTTGAGCGAGCAGTACTTC. This rearrangement joins TRBV25-1 to TRBJ2-7, with a possible D match to TRBD1 (5 bases). Per germline, CDR1 MGHDK and CDR2 SYGVNS. V lost 3 bases to trimming and J lost 6 bases, with 15 bases between them. The CDR3 is 14 amino acids.

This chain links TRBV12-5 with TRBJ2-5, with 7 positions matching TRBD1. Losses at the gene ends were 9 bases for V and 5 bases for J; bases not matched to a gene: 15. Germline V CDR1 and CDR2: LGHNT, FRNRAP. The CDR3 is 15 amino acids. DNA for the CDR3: TGTGCTAGCAGGGGGTCGGCAGGTCCAAGGGAGACCCAGTACTTC. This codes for CASRGSAGPRETQYF.